These 28 T cell receptor beta chains were sequenced from one sample in a study of blood T cell repertoires in COVID-19. Sequencing used immunoSEQ multiplex PCR; TCRdb keeps in-frame clones, though not all of them. This sample has more than 75,000 clones, with 82% found just once. The sample consisted of peripheral blood. All receptors derive from a man between 60 and 75 years old with acute or convalescent COVID-19.

This chain joins TRBV24-1 and TRBJ2-3; 8 bases map to TRBD2. Germline loops: CDR1 KGHDR, CDR2 SFDVKD. The CDR3 runs to 17 residues. V dropped 2 bases and J dropped 1; count of bases not matched to a gene: 7. The CDR3: CATSDSRASGRTDTQYF. The DNA of the CDR3 is TGTGCCACCAGTGATTCCCGGGCTAGCGGGCGCACAGATACGCAGTATTTT.

The chain uses TRBV18 and TRBJ1-3; 7 bases are shared with TRBD1. J was trimmed by 4 bases and V by 3 bases; bases with no gene match: 6. The CDR3 sequence is 15 residues long. Looked up from germline, CDR1 is KGHSH and CDR2 is LQKENI. As DNA, the CDR3 is TGTGCCAGCTCACCCGAGACAGGGTGGGGAAACACCATATATTTT. The encoded protein is CASSPETGWGNTIYF. The variable domain in full, completed from reference TRBV18 and TRBJ1-3, reads NAGVMQNPRHLVRRRGQEARLRCSPMKGHSHVYWYRQLPEEGLKFMVYLQKENIIDESGMPKERFSAEFPKEGPSILRIQQVVRGDSAAYFCASSPETGWGNTIYFGEGSWLTVV.

The chain is built from TRBV5-5 and TRBJ2-7, with D possibly matching TRBD1 (6 bases). The CDR3 covers 14 residues. V lost 4 bases, J lost 0 bases, and 11 bases lay in between. From germline, CDR1 is SGHKS and CDR2 YYEKEE (reference sequence). CDR3 sequence (DNA): TGTGCCAGCAGCCTTTGGACAGACTCCTACGAGCAGTACTTC. Protein product: CASSLWTDSYEQYF.

This chain uses TRBV5-6 with TRBJ1-6; D may be TRBD1 (6 bases). From germline, CDR1 is SGHDT and CDR2 YYEEEE. Trimming shortened V by 4 bases and J by 0 bases, and 14 bases separated the two germline ends. The CDR3 is 17 amino acids. DNA of the CDR3: TGTGCCAGCAGCCCGGGGGGGGCGAGCTCCTATAATTCACCCCTCCACTTT. It specifies CASSPGGASSYNSPLHF.

The V call is TRBV11-3, the J call TRBJ2-6; D is unresolved. CDR1 SGHNT and CDR2 YENEEA come from the germline V gene. CDR3 length: 17 residues. V was cut by 1 base and J by 0 bases, with 10 bases left in between. The CDR3 DNA reads TGTGCCAGCAGCTTAGGCGATACCCGCTCTGGGGCCAACGTCCTGACTTTC. Translation: CASSLGDTRSGANVLTF.

The chain recombines TRBV15 with TRBJ2-3, with D uncertain. The CDR3 is 14 residues long. The V end was cut by 3 bases, the J end by 2 bases, with 9 bases between. In germline, CDR1 is LNHNV, CDR2 YYDKDF (reference sequence). The CDR3 is CATSSAGITDTQYF. CDR3 in DNA: TGTGCCACCAGCAGCGCAGGAATCACAGATACGCAGTATTTT. The whole variable domain, remainder taken from reference TRBV15 and TRBJ2-3, is DAMVIQNPRYQVTQFGKPVTLSCSQTLNHNVMYWYQQKSSQAPKLLFHYYDKDFNNEADTPDNFQSRRPNTSFCFLDIRSPGLGDTAMYLCATSSAGITDTQYFGPGTRLTVL.

The chain couples TRBV19 to TRBJ1-3; tentative D call: TRBD1 (6 bases). Trimming shortened V by 4 bases and J by 5 bases, and 12 bases separated the two germline ends. The CDR3 loop spans 14 amino acids. Germline CDR1 LNHDA, CDR2 SQIVND (reference sequence). This CDR3 is CASSTLGGRNTIYF. CDR3 in DNA: TGTGCCAGTAGTACCCTAGGGGGAAGAAACACCATATATTTT.

The rearrangement joins TRBV7-6 to TRBJ2-1; a possible D gene is TRBD1 (5 bases). Per germline, CDR1 SGHVS and CDR2 FNYEAQ. This CDR3 has 13 amino acids. The V end lost 9 bases, the J end lost 2 bases, and 11 bases lay between the germline ends. The CDR3 here is CASSQGAYNEQFF. As DNA, the CDR3 is TGTGCCAGTTCCCAGGGTGCCTACAATGAGCAGTTCTTC. The entire variable domain, with the rest obtained from reference TRBV7-6 and TRBJ2-1, is as follows: GAGVSQSPRYKVTKRGQDVALRCDPISGHVSLYWYRQALGQGPEFLTYFNYEAQQDKSGLPNDRFSAERPEGSISTLTIQRTEQRDSAMYRCASSQGAYNEQFFGPGTRLTVL.

The chain is built from TRBV7-2 and TRBJ1-1; the D gene is possibly TRBD1 (5 bases). Germline loops: CDR1 SGHTA, CDR2 FQGNSA. Trimming removed 0 bases at V and 7 bases at J, with 12 bases between. The CDR3 extends over 14 amino acids. The CDR3 sequence is CASSLAGGRGEAFF. The CDR3 nucleotides read TGTGCCAGCAGCTTAGCGGGGGGAAGGGGTGAAGCTTTCTTT.

The chain is built from TRBV7-9 and TRBJ1-1, with D unresolved. The length of the CDR3 is 14 residues. Trimming took off 5 bases at V and 5 bases at J, with 15 bases between the two ends. Germline assignment: CDR1 SEHNR and CDR2 FQNEAQ (reference sequence). The CDR3 spells CASSLLLEGTEAFF. The CDR3 DNA sequence: TGTGCCAGCAGCCTCTTATTAGAGGGTACTGAAGCTTTCTTT.

The CDR3 is CASRPGQSWGGELFF. The CDR3 nucleotides read TGTGCCAGTAGACCAGGACAGTCCTGGGGCGGGGAGCTGTTTTTT. The J gene is TRBJ2-2, the V gene TRBV19; perhaps TRBD1 as D (6 bases). V gave up 6 bases and J gave up 7 bases, with 18 bases separating them. The CDR3 sequence is 15 residues long. Germline assignment: CDR1 LNHDA and CDR2 SQIVND (reference sequence).

The rearrangement uses TRBV28 and TRBJ1-1, with 7 positions matching TRBD1. V was clipped by 6 bases and J by 3 bases; unmatched bases: 7. Germline CDR1 is MDHEN and CDR2 is SYDVKM. This CDR3 region has 14 residues. DNA of the CDR3: TGTGCCAGCAGCGGGGGACAGCTTCACACTGAAGCTTTCTTT. It specifies CASSGGQLHTEAFF.

The chain joins TRBV24-1 to TRBJ2-7; TRBD1 might be the D (6 bases). V shed 11 bases and J shed 3 bases, with 16 bases lying between them. This CDR3 has 13 amino acids. Germline loops: CDR1 KGHDR, CDR2 SFDVKD. CDR3 sequence: CANTPPGDYEQYF. The CDR3 nucleotides are TGTGCCAACACCCCCCCAGGGGACTACGAGCAGTACTTC.

The chain has TRBV10-3 and TRBJ2-2; TRBD2 aligns across 10 bases. V was pared by 5 bases and J by 5 bases, with 11 bases of the junction left unmatched. The CDR3 has 17 amino acids. Germline V gene data show CDR1 as ENHRY and CDR2 as SYGVKD. CDR3 amino acids: CAISSGLAGAQTGELFF. The CDR3 DNA sequence: TGTGCCATCAGTTCAGGGCTAGCGGGAGCCCAAACCGGGGAGCTGTTTTTT.

CDR3 in amino acids: CASSLRESGELFF. The CDR3 DNA is TGTGCCAGCAGTCTAAGGGAGTCCGGGGAGCTGTTTTTT. The chain is built from TRBV6-5 and TRBJ2-2; D might be TRBD2 (5 bases). Germline values: CDR1 MNHEY, CDR2 SVGAGI. CDR3 length: 13 residues. V lost 5 bases to trimming and J lost 6 bases, with 10 bases between them.

This chain uses TRBV6-6 with TRBJ1-6; 8 bases are a match to TRBD1. CDR3 length: 14 amino acids. The J segment lost 5 bases and the V segment lost 6 bases, leaving 3 bases of the junction unmatched. Germline V gene data show CDR1 as MNHNY and CDR2 as SVGAGI (reference sequence). The DNA for the CDR3 is TGTGCCAGCAGCCGACAGGGGAATAATTCACCCCTCCACTTT. This sequence encodes CASSRQGNNSPLHF.

The chain carries TRBV19 and TRBJ1-6, with D possibly being TRBD1 (6 bases). CDR3 length: 14 residues. V gave up 5 bases and J gave up 6 bases, with 11 bases separating them. Germline-derived CDR1 and CDR2 are LNHDA and SQIVND (reference sequence). CDR3 DNA: TGTGCCAGTAGTCAGGTGGGGGCTAATTCACCCCTCCACTTT. Residues: CASSQVGANSPLHF. The full variable domain, rest sourced from reference TRBV19 and TRBJ1-6, is DGGITQSPKYLFRKEGQNVTLSCEQNLNHDAMYWYRQDPGQGLRLIYYSQIVNDFQKGDIAEGYSVSREKKESFPLTVTSAQKNPTAFYLCASSQVGANSPLHFGNGTRLTVT.

This sequence joins TRBV2 and TRBJ2-2; 11 positions match TRBD2. The CDR3 has 15 amino acids. Germline CDR1 and CDR2: SNHLY and FYNNEI. Unmatched junction bases numbered 3, after V lost 6 bases and J lost 3 bases. The CDR3, as DNA: TGTGCCAGCAGACTTAGCGGGAGGGACACCGGGGAGCTGTTTTTT. This codes for CASRLSGRDTGELFF.

This chain joins TRBV19 and TRBJ1-2; weak D call: TRBD1 (6 bases). From germline, CDR1 is LNHDA and CDR2 SQIVND (reference sequence). V was shortened by 7 bases and J by 4 bases, with 19 bases between the two germline ends. The CDR3 covers 15 residues. CDR3 in amino acids: CASKEGDTQPYGYTF. In DNA, the CDR3 is TGTGCCAGTAAAGAAGGGGACACACAACCCTATGGCTACACCTTC.

The CDR3 region has the DNA TGCGTTTCAGGGGAAGAGACCCAGTACTTC. This encodes CVSGEETQYF. The rearrangement uses TRBV29-1 and TRBJ2-5, with a tentative D call TRBD1 (6 bases). Germline-derived CDR1 and CDR2 are SQVTM and ANQGSEA. This CDR3 has 10 residues. The entire variable domain, with the rest obtained from reference TRBV29-1 and TRBJ2-5, is as follows: SAVISQKPSRDICQRGTSLTIQCQVDSQVTMMFWYRQQPGQSLTLIATANQGSEATYESGFVIDKFPISRPNLTFSTLTVSNMSPEDSSIYLCVSGEETQYFGPGTRLLVL.

V usage is TRBV24-1 and J usage is TRBJ1-1; D gene unclear. The germline gives CDR1 KGHDR, CDR2 SFDVKD. Trimming removed 5 bases at V and 1 base at J, with 7 bases between. The CDR3 contains 13 residues. DNA of the CDR3: TGTGCCACCAGTGTCGAGGGGAACACTGAAGCTTTCTTT. It specifies CATSVEGNTEAFF.

The chain combines TRBV23-1 with TRBJ2-1; 11 bases align to TRBD2. TRBV23-1 is noted as an ORF with a role that remains uncertain. The V and J ends lost 6 bases and 4 bases, in that order; junction bases with no gene match: 8. This CDR3 contains 16 residues. The CDR3 protein is CASRESPSGRYNEQFF. The CDR3 nucleotides read TGCGCCAGCAGGGAATCGCCTAGCGGGAGGTACAATGAGCAGTTCTTC.

Details on this clone: One end of the junction does not line up with germline, which may come from a read error. This sequence joins TRBV5-1 and TRBJ2-3, with 8 bases that match TRBD2. The CDR3 is made up of 14 amino acids. Per the germline V gene, CDR1 is SGHRS and CDR2 is YFSETQ. The CDR3 protein is CASSLGTSRDTQYF. The CDR3, as DNA: TGCGCCAGCAGCTTGGGGACTAGCAGAGATACGCAGTATTTT. Using reference TRBV5-1 and TRBJ2-3 for the parts outside the CDR3, the full variable domain is KAGVTQTPRYLIKTRGQQVTLSCSPISGHRSVSWYQQTPGQGLQFLFEYFSETQRNKGNFPGRFSGRQFSNSRSEMNVSTLELGDSALYLCASSLGTSRDTQYFGPGTRLTVL.

This clone came up a few times. The CDR3 region has the DNA TGTGCCAGCAGCCCAGATCAGCCCCAGCATTTT. Its translation: CASSPDQPQHF. V gene TRBV12-1 combines with J gene TRBJ1-5; the DNA was not used to check the table's D call, TRBD1. TRBV12-1 is given as a pseudogene. This CDR3 is 11 amino acids long.

V gene TRBV7-2 combines with J gene TRBJ2-3, with 7 bases lining up with TRBD2. CDR1 SGHTA and CDR2 FQGNSA come from the germline V gene. The CDR3 has 15 amino acids. Germline trimming cut 3 bases from V and 6 bases from J; bases unmatched to any gene: 9. The CDR3 protein is CASSLTTSGMDTQYF. The CDR3 DNA sequence: TGTGCCAGCAGCTTGACCACAAGCGGGATGGATACGCAGTATTTT.

The genes are TRBV7-9 and TRBJ1-5; 9 bases are a match to TRBD1. With V trimmed by 1 base and J by 7 bases, 5 bases remained unmatched. From germline, CDR1 is SEHNR and CDR2 FQNEAQ (reference sequence). This CDR3 spans 15 amino acids. CDR3 sequence reads: CASSLGTGELQPQHF. Written as DNA, the CDR3 is TGTGCCAGCAGCTTAGGGACAGGGGAGTTGCAGCCCCAGCATTTT.

The J gene is TRBJ2-1, the V gene TRBV9, with TRBD2 identical over 9 bases. V lost 3 bases and J lost 3; bases outside the gene matches: 7. Germline CDR1 and CDR2: SGDLS and YYNGEE. The CDR3 is 16 residues long. CDR3 sequence: CASSALGLAFYNEQFF. The CDR3, as DNA: TGTGCCAGCAGCGCCCTTGGACTAGCGTTCTACAATGAGCAGTTCTTC.

The V and J genes are TRBV2 and TRBJ2-5; possibly TRBD2 for D (6 bases). V dropped 7 bases and J dropped 5 bases, with 20 bases sitting between them. The CDR3 has 15 residues. Per germline, CDR1 SNHLY and CDR2 FYNNEI. Written as DNA, the CDR3 is TGTGCCAGCATGAATTCCCTATCAAGCGGGGAGACCCAGTACTTC. Amino acids: CASMNSLSSGETQYF.